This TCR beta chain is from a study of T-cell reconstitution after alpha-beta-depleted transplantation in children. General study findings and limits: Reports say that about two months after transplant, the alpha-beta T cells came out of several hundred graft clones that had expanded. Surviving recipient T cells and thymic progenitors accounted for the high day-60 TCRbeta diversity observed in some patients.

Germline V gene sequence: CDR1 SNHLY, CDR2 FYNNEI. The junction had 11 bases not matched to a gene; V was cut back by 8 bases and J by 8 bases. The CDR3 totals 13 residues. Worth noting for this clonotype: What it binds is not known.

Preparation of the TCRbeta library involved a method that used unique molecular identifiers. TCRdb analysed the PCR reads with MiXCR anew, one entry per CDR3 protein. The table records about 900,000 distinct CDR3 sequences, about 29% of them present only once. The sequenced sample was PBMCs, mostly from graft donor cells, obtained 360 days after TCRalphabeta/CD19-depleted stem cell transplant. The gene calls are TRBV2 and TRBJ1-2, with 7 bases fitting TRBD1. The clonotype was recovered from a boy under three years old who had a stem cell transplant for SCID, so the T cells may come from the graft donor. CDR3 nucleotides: TGTGCCAGCCCACTTGACAGGGTGGGCGGCTACACCTTC. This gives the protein CASPLDRVGGYTF.